Below, one TCR beta chain is given with its context. The antigen is undetermined. These data originate in a study of cytomegalovirus exposure and HLA in healthy donors. Study-wide results and limits: Later analysis found that TCR beta chains associated with HLA were more clonally expanded than other, equally common chains. Earlier analysis looked at TCR beta V segments, and most were productive about 87% or about 30% of the time.

Primers included in the PCR were 60 Vbeta and 13 Jbeta primers. Original analysis: In a later analysis, around 87 million unique TCR beta chains included roughly 11 million shared by two or more donors. This table comes from immunoSEQ multiplex PCR, and its TCRdb copy is limited to in-frame clones, with some not included. V and J calls and clone size are given by that table; D and trimming were obtained from the DNA. The repertoire holds 89,000 or so clones, with under 80% as singletons. From germline, CDR1 is SGHDT and CDR2 YYEEEE. The V and J ends lost 0 bases and 12 bases respectively, with 10 bases between them. This CDR3 is built from 12 residues.

The sample taken for sequencing was PBMCs. The chain is built from TRBV5-6 and TRBJ2-1, with D maybe TRBD2 (6 bases). The clonotype comes from a boy younger than 18 in good health and CMV-seronegative. The CDR3 DNA sequence: TGTGCCAGCAGCTTGGCCGGAGGGCGGCAGTTCTTC. Its protein product is CASSLAGGRQFF.